This T cell receptor beta chain was found in a study of post-analysis software for immune sequencing data (dated by TCRdb to about 2015). Regarding the research as a whole: Recorded disease courses included relapsing-remitting, secondary progressive and progressive-relapsing multiple sclerosis, with some patients lacking subtype annotation. The patient repertoires were set against eleven to twelve previously published healthy control repertoires from donors whose ages ranged from roughly 6 to 26 years. A subset of samples was prepared in parallel using single-end sample barcoding, then pooled and co-amplified after Illumina adapter ligation.

Library preparation used PCR. Reads for this sample came from an Illumina HiSeq 2500. Unique molecular identifiers were incorporated into TCR beta cDNA libraries to reduce PCR and sequencing biases. Per 1 to 10 million input T cells, some 500,000 cDNA molecules were obtained, such that each molecule approximated one T cell. The patient libraries were prepared and sequenced with the same protocol used for the earlier healthy control dataset. Within a given batch, samples were prepared together, multiplexed and sequenced on the same HiSeq lane. In the source study's methods: MIGEC was used to process the raw barcoded reads, and molecular identifier groups with only a single read were discarded before consensus assembly and CDR3 extraction. VDJtools was used for post-analysis of the clonotype tables, with diversity normalized by down-sampling every dataset to the smallest sample size. To correct batch-related cross-sample contamination, repertoire overlap clustering matched CDR3 amino acid sequences but not nucleotide sequences. The public reads were reanalyzed by TCRdb: fastp trimming at Q25, MiXCR alignment, in-frame beta chains only. Entries that share a CDR3 protein sequence are merged under the most common genes and DNA. The V and J calls and clone size come from TCRdb's table, not from the authors' own analysis. The sample table contains fewer than 900,000 distinct CDR3 sequences; only one count was recorded for 46% of them. The ten largest make up 4.9% of the sample.

On this clonotype: Its cognate antigen has yet to be identified. No per-base quality is available; no much larger clone lies one base away.

Overall study outcomes, separate from this receptor: When samples were clustered directly using the F measure, samples prepared in the same batch co-clustered strongly, which prompted a batch-effect correction. Multiple sclerosis patients had significantly lower normalized Chao1 diversity than controls, a result that suggests substantial peripheral T-cell clonal expansion. Patients showed significantly higher frequencies than controls for several TRBV segments, among them TRBV5-6, TRBV5-1 and TRBV20-1. The control group was slightly older than the multiple sclerosis patient group.

CDR1 and CDR2 (LGHNA, YNFKEQ) derive from the germline V gene. Trimming removed 3 bases from V and 5 bases from J; the gene matches leave 4 bases unexplained. The CDR3 sequence holds 14 residues, the cysteine and phenylalanine included. The kept DNA is CDR3 alone, 42 bases in frame from the first base. To demonstrate the VDJtools post-analysis software, TCR beta repertoires were profiled from the peripheral blood of about a dozen young patients with multiple sclerosis. The patients with multiple sclerosis were children and adolescents between about 6 and 17 years of age. The sequenced sample consisted of blood. Rearrangement joined TRBV4-2 to TRBJ2-1; 7 nucleotides in the junction match TRBD2. This receptor was obtained from a girl between 10 and 17 years old with multiple sclerosis. The bases read TGTGCCAGCAGCCACCGGACTAGTAACAATGAGCAGTTCTTC. Translated, this gives CASSHRTSNNEQFF.